These T cell receptor beta chains were read from a single sample in a study of CD8+ T cells in alopecia areata. Libraries were prepared by immunoSEQ multiplex PCR; TCRdb keeps only in-frame clonotypes and omits some of them. This table holds about 190,000 clones, 55% to 70% found once. Specimen: CD4+ T cells sorted from blood, collected at week 4, from a patient treated with tofacitinib. These TCRs come from a human donor with alopecia areata. CDR3s include the opening cysteine and the closing phenylalanine or tryptophan. D genes are given only for firm matches. Where a row states a size, it is once, few, many or the class of an expanded clone; other rows omit it.

cdr3_nt,cdr3_aa,v_call,j_call,clone_size,d_call
TGCAGCGTTGAGGTCAGGACGAACACTGAAGCTTTCTTT,CSVEVRTNTEAFF,TRBV29-1,TRBJ1-1,-,-
TGTGCCAGCAGTTACGTGAGGGAGGGGTACAATGAGCAGTTCTTC,CASSYVREGYNEQFF,TRBV6-5,TRBJ2-1,-,TRBD2
TGTGCCTGGAGTGTTCGGGGAGACACTGAAGCTTTCTTT,CAWSVRGDTEAFF,TRBV30,TRBJ1-1,-,-
TGCGCCAGCAGCAAGGCGGGACTACCGTTCGACGAGCAGTACTTC,CASSKAGLPFDEQYF,TRBV5-1,TRBJ2-7,-,TRBD2
TGTGCCAGCAGTACGAGGGCCGGGGGCAATCAGCCCCAGCATTTT,CASSTRAGGNQPQHF,TRBV28,TRBJ1-5,few,-
TGTGCCAGCAGCCGACAGGAAATGAACACTGAAGCTTTCTTT,CASSRQEMNTEAFF,TRBV7-8,TRBJ1-1,-,-
TGTGCCTGGAGCCCACAGGGAAATCAGCCCCAGCATTTT,CAWSPQGNQPQHF,TRBV30,TRBJ1-5,-,-
TGCAGCGTCGGGGACTCCGAGCAGTACTTC,CSVGDSEQYF,TRBV29-1,TRBJ2-7,-,-
TGTGCCAGCAGCCCCAGGGGGGGAGGGGAGACCCAGTACTTC,CASSPRGGGETQYF,TRBV7-2,TRBJ2-5,-,-
TGTGCCTGGAGTGTACGGGGGGATACGCAGTATTTT,CAWSVRGDTQYF,TRBV30,TRBJ2-3,-,-
TGCGCCAGCAGCTCGTCGCAGGGGGCAGCTGAAAAACTGTTTTTT,CASSSSQGAAEKLFF,TRBV5-1,TRBJ1-4,-,TRBD1
TGTGCCAGCAGCGCCGCGGGAGGGCCCCCAGATACGCAGTATTTT,CASSAAGGPPDTQYF,TRBV2,TRBJ2-3,-,TRBD2
TGTGCCAGCAGTTACTCGCCAGAGAGCTCCTACAATGAGCAGTTCTTC,CASSYSPESSYNEQFF,TRBV6-5,TRBJ2-1,few,-
TGTGCCACCAGCGGGGGGAGGAGGGTCGGCTACACCTTC,CATSGGRRVGYTF,TRBV15,TRBJ1-2,-,-
TGTGCCTGGAGTGTGAGGCAGGGCGCATCTGGAAACACCATATATTTT,CAWSVRQGASGNTIYF,TRBV30,TRBJ1-3,few,-
TGTGCCAGCAGGGCTAGCGGGAGATGGGAGACCCAGTACTTC,CASRASGRWETQYF,TRBV28,TRBJ2-5,few,TRBD2
TGTGCCTGGAGTAAGGGCAGGGAGTCAGATACGCAGTATTTT,CAWSKGRESDTQYF,TRBV30,TRBJ2-3,-,-
TGCAGCGTTGCTGCAAGCGGGTCCCGCGAGCAGTACTTC,CSVAASGSREQYF,TRBV29-1,TRBJ2-7,-,-
TGTGCCAGCAGCCTCGGCAGTCTGAGCACCTACGAGCAGTACTTC,CASSLGSLSTYEQYF,TRBV7-2,TRBJ2-7,-,-
TGTGCCAGCAGCTCACAACAGGGGGCCGCTGAAGCTTTCTTT,CASSSQQGAAEAFF,TRBV7-8,TRBJ1-1,few,TRBD1
TGTGCCAGCCGAGAGACAGGAAGCTCTGGAAACACCATATATTTT,CASRETGSSGNTIYF,TRBV6-1,TRBJ1-3,medium-sized,-
TGTGCCAGAGGACGGACAGGGGAAAGTGAGCAGTTCTTC,CARGRTGESEQFF,TRBV2,TRBJ2-1,-,TRBD1
TGCAGCGTTGAAAGATGGGGTACTGAAGCTTTCTTT,CSVERWGTEAFF,TRBV29-1,TRBJ1-1,-,-
TGTGCCAGTATTGGGGGACAGGGGTACCACGAGCAGTACTTC,CASIGGQGYHEQYF,TRBV6-1,TRBJ2-7,once,TRBD1
TGCGCCAGCAGCCGGACCCCCTCTGGCAGCACAGATACGCAGTATTTT,CASSRTPSGSTDTQYF,TRBV5-1,TRBJ2-3,-,-
TGTGCCAGCAGCCCCCATGCCCTACCGAACACTGAAGCTTTCTTT,CASSPHALPNTEAFF,TRBV7-2,TRBJ1-1,-,-
TGTGCCAGCAGTTTGCCGGGACAGGGGAATGAGCAGTTCTTC,CASSLPGQGNEQFF,TRBV6-5,TRBJ2-1,-,TRBD1
TGCAGCGTTGCTCTAGCGGTCCGGCAGGCCCAGTACTTC,CSVALAVRQAQYF,TRBV29-1,TRBJ2-5,-,TRBD2
TGTGCCAGCAGCCCCAATCAGTCCCCCAGTTCAGGGCGACTATTCTTC,CASSPNQSPSSGRLFF,TRBV7-2,TRBJ2-1,-,-
TGTGCCAGCAGCCAGCGCGACAGGAACACTGAAGCTTTCTTT,CASSQRDRNTEAFF,TRBV5-4,TRBJ1-1,few,-
TGTGCCAGCAGCTCGACAGGGAGAATAACTGAAGCTTTCTTT,CASSSTGRITEAFF,TRBV7-2,TRBJ1-1,-,TRBD1
TGCGCCAGCAGCTCTGACAGGGGGCGGAACACCGGGGAGCTGTTTTTT,CASSSDRGRNTGELFF,TRBV5-1,TRBJ2-2,-,TRBD1
TGTGCCTGGAGTCTCCCCGCGAACACTGAAGCTTTCTTT,CAWSLPANTEAFF,TRBV30,TRBJ1-1,-,-
TGTGCCAGCAGCGCCGGGACAGAAAACACTGAAGCTTTCTTT,CASSAGTENTEAFF,TRBV6-5,TRBJ1-1,few,TRBD1
TGTGCCAGTAGTATAGCGGGGGCCCCGTCGTCCAACGAGCAGTACTTC,CASSIAGAPSSNEQYF,TRBV19,TRBJ2-7,-,-
TGTGCCAGCGGGCAGTTGAATGAGCAGTTCTTC,CASGQLNEQFF,TRBV9,TRBJ2-1,-,-
TGTGCCAGCAGTCGACCGAACTCTCTGAATGAGCAGTTCTTC,CASSRPNSLNEQFF,TRBV6-5,TRBJ2-1,-,-
TGTGCCAGCAGCTCCGGGACTAGCGGTATACAAGAGACCCAGTACTTC,CASSSGTSGIQETQYF,TRBV7-9,TRBJ2-5,-,TRBD2
TGCGCCAGCACCTCGAAGGGTCTGAACACTGAAGCTTTCTTT,CASTSKGLNTEAFF,TRBV23-1,TRBJ1-1,-,-
TGCGCCAGCAGCTTGGGACAGCTCCAAGAGACCCAGTACTTC,CASSLGQLQETQYF,TRBV5-1,TRBJ2-5,-,-
TGTGCCAGCAGCTTAAATTTCGGTTACTACGAGCAGTACTTC,CASSLNFGYYEQYF,TRBV7-2,TRBJ2-7,-,-
TGTGCCAGCAGTGAAAACGGGGACGGGGAGACCCAGTACTTC,CASSENGDGETQYF,TRBV2,TRBJ2-5,once,-
TGCGCCAGCAGCTCTCAAGCGGGAGGGATCACCGGGGAGCTGTTTTTT,CASSSQAGGITGELFF,TRBV5-1,TRBJ2-2,-,TRBD2
TGTGCCAGCAGGGGCCAGGAGACCCAGTACTTC,CASRGQETQYF,TRBV6-6,TRBJ2-5,few,-
TGCGCCAGCAGCTTGGTAGGGGTGGCGAACACTGAAGCTTTCTTT,CASSLVGVANTEAFF,TRBV5-1,TRBJ1-1,-,-
TGTGCCAGCAGTGTGTTACGGAACAACTACGAGCAGTACTTC,CASSVLRNNYEQYF,TRBV2,TRBJ2-7,-,-
TGTGCCAGCACTCTAGCGGTACACTACAATGAGCAGTTCTTC,CASTLAVHYNEQFF,TRBV6-6,TRBJ2-1,-,TRBD2
TGTGCCACCAGCAGAGTAGGGAACACTGAAGCTTTCTTT,CATSRVGNTEAFF,TRBV15,TRBJ1-1,-,-
TGTGCCAGCAGCCGCGGGAAGACTGGGGCCAACGTCCTGACTTTC,CASSRGKTGANVLTF,TRBV28,TRBJ2-6,-,-
TGTGCCAGCTCACTACAACTTGCGGGGAGCGGTGCAGATACGCAGTATTTT,CASSLQLAGSGADTQYF,TRBV18,TRBJ2-3,-,-
TGTGCCAGCAGCCGTGGACAGGGGTACACCATATATTTT,CASSRGQGYTIYF,TRBV7-9,TRBJ1-3,-,TRBD1
TGCAGCGTTGGAGGCAGGACATGGAACACTGAAGCTTTCTTT,CSVGGRTWNTEAFF,TRBV29-1,TRBJ1-1,-,-
TGCAGCGTTGAAGTCAGGGGTTGGTATGGCTACACCTTC,CSVEVRGWYGYTF,TRBV29-1,TRBJ1-2,-,-
TGTGCCAGCTCACCCGGGACTAGCGGGAGTTTCAACACCGGGGAGCTGTTTTTT,CASSPGTSGSFNTGELFF,TRBV18,TRBJ2-2,-,TRBD2
TGCAGCGTACCAGAGGCAAGCACTGAAGCTTTCTTT,CSVPEASTEAFF,TRBV29-1,TRBJ1-1,-,-
TGCAGCGTTGTGGACAGCGCCTCAGAAGCTTTCTTT,CSVVDSASEAFF,TRBV29-1,TRBJ1-1,-,-